A selection of T cell receptor beta chains follows, all from one sample in a study of OX40 agonist ivuxolimab in advanced cancers. The data were produced by immunoSEQ multiplex PCR, yet TCRdb's version contains in-frame clones alone and is incomplete. The sample contains roughly 66,000 clones, 75% to 85% of which appear only once. Specimen: CD4+ or CD8+ T cells sorted from blood, collected in a trial of the OX40 agonist ivuxolimab. These receptors all stem from an adult with an advanced solid tumor such as melanoma, head and neck, liver or kidney cancer. The CDR3 runs from the conserved cysteine through the conserved F or W. The order of the fields is V gene, J gene, CDR3 protein.

TRBV5-6	TRBJ2-1	CASSFYLAGVNEQFF
TRBV7-3	TRBJ2-5	CASSLNSGQGGETQYF
TRBV7-8	TRBJ1-1	CASTLGGTASFGLEAFF
TRBV6-1	TRBJ2-3	CATKERGGGTDTQYF
TRBV10-3	TRBJ2-3	CAISEGGTSGSTDTQYF
TRBV30	TRBJ1-2	CAWDVPDRYLNGYTF
TRBV2	TRBJ2-5	CASSWETQYF
TRBV4-1	TRBJ1-1	CASSQGWTEAFF
TRBV5-4	TRBJ1-3	CASSLGGQSSGNTIYF
TRBV11-2	TRBJ2-1	CASSGTGGSYNEQFF
TRBV29-1	TRBJ1-3	CSVQLFSGNTIYF
TRBV29-1	TRBJ1-1	CSHDRTEAFF
TRBV6-5	TRBJ2-1	CASSYQKPPSYNEQFF
TRBV4-1	TRBJ1-1	CASSPGTGNTEAFF
TRBV5-4	TRBJ2-7	CASSLGVAGSYEQYF
TRBV4-2	TRBJ2-5	CASRGLAQETQYF
TRBV10-2	TRBJ2-1	CASRPEGSYNEQFF
TRBV18	TRBJ2-2	CASSPLPADSTGELFF
TRBV7-9	TRBJ2-3	CASSSGASTDTQYF
TRBV30	TRBJ2-3	CAWRQGLTTDTQYF
TRBV5-4	TRBJ1-1	CASSFDRHTEAFF
TRBV5-4	TRBJ2-7	CASSLDGGARLYEQYF
TRBV9	TRBJ2-3	CASSVRPRGSTDTQYF
TRBV29-1	TRBJ1-1	CSVEDRGYTEAFF
TRBV7-2	TRBJ1-1	CASSLGHNTEAFF
TRBV5-6	TRBJ2-6	CASSRTRGGANVLTF
TRBV5-1	TRBJ2-3	CASSLVSIPQYF
TRBV19	TRBJ1-2	CASSLRVGGYTF
TRBV5-8	TRBJ2-7	CASSSGQRTYEQYF
TRBV9	TRBJ2-5	CASSVERGGTQYF
TRBV9	TRBJ1-4	CASTLGATNEKLFF
TRBV5-5	TRBJ1-5	CASSQTGDQPQHF
TRBV19	TRBJ2-1	CASSIRTVTDEQFF
TRBV7-2	TRBJ2-7	CASSLAGRNYEQYF
TRBV6-5	TRBJ2-1	CASRDHNEQFF
TRBV27	TRBJ2-3	CASSFRGTDTQYF
TRBV2	TRBJ1-5	CASSGWGNQPQHF
TRBV6-5	TRBJ1-1	CASSPANTEAFF
TRBV6-5	TRBJ1-1	CASSATGVGEAFF
TRBV9	TRBJ2-7	CASSVVGQGDEQYF
TRBV11-2	TRBJ2-7	CASSYYGPPGQGRYEQYF
TRBV7-2	TRBJ2-7	CATARDSAGEQYF
TRBV30	TRBJ1-6	CAWSSTSNSPLHF
TRBV18	TRBJ2-1	CASSPPGGGQFF
TRBV29-1	TRBJ2-5	CSVISATQYF
TRBV2	TRBJ1-4	CASSRDRGSLNEKLFF
TRBV27	TRBJ2-1	CASSPGGRERYEQFF
TRBV11-2	TRBJ2-7	CASSLGSRLAGDREQYF
TRBV28	TRBJ2-4	CASSLKRGPLAKNIQYF
TRBV10-2	TRBJ2-2	CASSYDSSLNTGELFF